These 24 T cell receptor beta chains were all obtained from the same sample, sequenced in a study of regulatory T cells in long-lasting Graves disease. Building the TCR beta libraries relied on iRepertoire HTBI primers, and CDR3 regions underwent Arm-PCR. One entry per CDR3 protein, called by TCRdb with MiXCR from the multiplex PCR reads. Among a few hundred thousand distinct CDR3 sequences, about 17% were seen once, and the ten largest hold approximately 20%. Sample time point: newly diagnosed GD, antithyroid drugs for less than 3 months. Following extraction of RNA from PBMCs, that RNA was used to make the TCR library. The sample in question was peripheral blood mononuclear cells (PBMCs), obtained at new diagnosis, from a patient treated with antithyroid drugs. The receptor set was obtained from a female donor with Graves disease.

There are many counts of this clonotype. At one end, the junction sequence differs from germline, possibly due to a read error. The rearrangement links TRBV6-1 to TRBJ2-7; TRBD1 might be the D (5 bases). The CDR3 is 13 amino acids. Germline V gene data show CDR1 as MNHNS and CDR2 as SASEGT. CDR3 in amino acids: CASSQDRGYEQYF. CDR3 DNA: TGCGCCAGCAGCCAAGATAGGGGCTACGAGCAGTACTTC.

This clonotype showed up many times. The chain links TRBV11-2 to TRBJ1-2, with a possible D match to TRBD1 (6 bases). CDR3 length: 16 residues. V was shortened by 1 base and J by 8 bases, with 20 bases between the two germline ends. CDR1 and CDR2 from the germline V gene are SGHAT and FQNNGV. For the CDR3, the DNA is TGTGCCAGCAGCTTAGGGAAGGCCACGGGGGCGTTGGGCTACACCTTC. Translation: CASSLGKATGALGYTF.

This clonotype has a count of ten or more. This chain links TRBV12-3 or TRBV12-4 with TRBJ2-6, with no clear D. The CDR3 has 15 amino acids. V was cut by 1 base and J by 4 bases, with 8 bases left in between. Here the CDR3 DNA reads TGTGCCAGCAGTTTAGGTGTAACCGGGGCCAACGTCCTGACTTTC. Translating gives CASSLGVTGANVLTF.

This clonotype has at least ten counts. The V call is TRBV3-1, the J call TRBJ2-1; 9 bases line up with TRBD2. The ends lost 4 bases at V and 7 bases at J; junction bases unmatched: 8. The length of the CDR3 is 15 residues. Germline V gene data show CDR1 as LGHDT and CDR2 as YNNKEL (reference sequence). The CDR3 spells CASSLAGGPGNEQFF. In DNA form, the CDR3 reads TGTGCCAGCAGCCTGGCGGGAGGGCCCGGGAATGAGCAGTTCTTC.

There are a few counts of this clonotype. Given the absence of the conserved phenylalanine or tryptophan at the CDR3 end, a read error is likely. This sequence joins TRBV3-1 and TRBJ1-2; D remains ambiguous. The CDR3 runs to 16 residues. The V end lost 0 bases, the J end lost 4 bases, and 15 bases lay between the germline ends. Germline V gene data show CDR1 as LGHDT and CDR2 as YNNKEL (reference sequence). CDR3 sequence: CASSQDGLVPSYGYTL. CDR3 nucleotide sequence: TGTGCCAGCAGCCAAGATGGGTTAGTCCCGAGCTATGGCTACACCCTC.

J is TRBJ2-3 and V is TRBV7-9; maybe TRBD2 (5 bases). Between the trimmed V and J ends, which lost 1 base and 0 bases, there was a span of 14 bases. This CDR3 spans 17 amino acids. Germline CDR1 is SEHNR and CDR2 is FQNEAQ (reference sequence). CDR3 sequence reads: CASSLGRSAPSTDTQYF. DNA of the CDR3: TGTGCCAGCAGCTTAGGTCGTAGCGCTCCTAGCACAGATACGCAGTATTTT.

With respect to this clonotype: A much larger clone is a single base away; this may be a read error. This rearrangement joins TRBV12-3 or TRBV12-4 to TRBJ2-3, with 7 bases identical to TRBD2. The length of the CDR3 is 14 residues. The V segment lost 6 bases and the J segment 3 bases; nucleotides outside the gene matches: 6. This chain's CDR3 is CASRSGVPTDTQYF. For the CDR3, the DNA is TGTGCCAGCAGGAGCGGGGTTCCAACAGATACGCAGTATTTT.

This clonotype was seen many times. The rearrangement joins TRBV14 to TRBJ2-1; TRBD2 matches 14 bases. Germline CDR1 SGHDN, CDR2 FVKESK. CDR3 size: 15 residues. V lost 4 bases, J lost 7 bases, and 3 bases stayed unmatched. The DNA for the CDR3 is TGTGCCAGCAGCCGAGGGACTAGCGGGAGAAATGAGCAGTTCTTC. Translated: CASSRGTSGRNEQFF.

This clonotype came up many times. The V gene is TRBV6-1, the J gene TRBJ2-6, with TRBD1 as a possible D gene (6 bases). Germline lookup yields CDR1 MNHNS and CDR2 SASEGT. The CDR3 is 16 residues long. The V and J ends lost 2 bases and 4 bases respectively, with 12 bases between them. CDR3 loop: CASSEPTGTGANVLTF. CDR3 sequence (DNA): TGTGCCAGCAGTGAACCAACAGGGACGGGGGCCAACGTCCTGACTTTC.

In this sample, this clonotype turned up many times. The chain has TRBV18 and TRBJ1-1, with D uncertain. This CDR3 has 12 residues. Germline CDR1 is KGHSH and CDR2 is LQKENI. V gave up 4 bases and J gave up 5 bases, with 8 bases separating them. The DNA for the CDR3 is TGTGCCAGCTCACGGGGTAATACTGAAGCTTTCTTT. This sequence encodes CASSRGNTEAFF.

This clonotype has ten or more counts. The chain combines TRBV20-1 with TRBJ2-1; TRBD1 matches at 8 bases. The germline gives CDR1 DFQATT, CDR2 SNEGSKA (reference sequence). The ends lost 1 base at V and 0 bases at J; junction bases unmatched: 5. The CDR3 spans 16 residues. The CDR3 loop reads CSARVTQGASYNEQFF. For the CDR3, the DNA is TGCAGTGCTAGAGTGACTCAGGGGGCCTCCTACAATGAGCAGTTCTTC.

In its sample, this clonotype was seen many times. This rearrangement joins TRBV28 to TRBJ1-2, with a tentative D call TRBD1 (6 bases). V was pared by 3 bases and J by 4 bases, with 15 bases between. Germline-derived CDR1 and CDR2 are MDHEN and SYDVKM. This CDR3 comprises 15 residues. CDR3 region: CASSFRPPRGYGYTF. For the CDR3, the DNA is TGTGCCAGCAGTTTCCGGCCCCCCAGGGGCTATGGCTACACCTTC.

The chain carries TRBV7-9 and TRBJ2-1; 9 bases line up with TRBD2. Germline V CDR1 and CDR2: SEHNR, FQNEAQ (reference sequence). This CDR3 is built from 15 residues. Trimming removed 3 bases from V and 6 bases from J; junction bases left unmatched: 6. The CDR3: CASSFGGRALNEQFF. The CDR3 DNA sequence: TGTGCCAGCAGCTTTGGCGGGAGGGCCCTCAATGAGCAGTTCTTC. Variable domain in full (rest from reference TRBV7-9 and TRBJ2-1): DTGVSQNPRHKITKRGQNVTFRCDPISEHNRLYWYRQTLGQGPEFLTYFQNEAQLEKSRLLSDRFSAERPKGSFSTLEIQRTEQGDSAMYLCASSFGGRALNEQFFGPGTRLTVL.

This clonotype was seen at least ten times. The CDR3 DNA is TGTGCCAGCAGCTTAGACCCGGGAGGCCTCGGCACAGATACGCAGTATTTT. Amino acid sequence: CASSLDPGGLGTDTQYF. This chain uses TRBV7-2 with TRBJ2-3; TRBD2 matches at 7 bases. CDR3 length: 17 residues. The J segment lost 1 base and the V segment lost 1 base, leaving 8 bases of the junction unmatched. Germline lookup yields CDR1 SGHTA and CDR2 FQGNSA. The variable domain in full, completed from reference TRBV7-2 and TRBJ2-3, reads GAGVSQSPSNKVTEKGKDVELRCDPISGHTALYWYRQSLGQGLEFLIYFQGNSAPDKSGLPSDRFSAERTGGSVSTLTIQRTQQEDSAVYLCASSLDPGGLGTDTQYFGPGTRLTVL.

V gene TRBV19 combines with J gene TRBJ2-1; D remains ambiguous. CDR3 length: 12 amino acids. The V and J ends lost 3 bases and 9 bases respectively, with 9 bases between them. Looked up from germline, CDR1 is LNHDA and CDR2 is SQIVND (reference sequence). This CDR3 reads CASSMMATEQFF. For the CDR3, the DNA is TGTGCCAGTAGTATGATGGCAACTGAGCAGTTCTTC.

This clonotype showed up many times. The chain carries TRBV9 and TRBJ1-6; D gene ambiguous. CDR3 length: 14 residues. The germline gives CDR1 SGDLS, CDR2 YYNGEE. The V end lost 0 bases, the J end lost 6 bases, and 7 bases lay between the germline ends. The CDR3 spells CASSVEVANSPLHF. DNA for the CDR3: TGTGCCAGCAGCGTAGAAGTGGCTAATTCACCCCTCCACTTT.

This clonotype has at least ten counts. V usage is TRBV18 and J usage is TRBJ1-1, with D possibly TRBD1 on 6 matching bases. CDR3 length: 15 residues. The V end lost 3 bases, the J end lost 0 bases, and 11 bases lay between the germline ends. CDR1 is KGHSH and CDR2 is LQKENI in the germline V gene. The CDR3 nucleotides read TGTGCCAGCTCACCGACCAGGGGAATGAACACTGAAGCTTTCTTT. Translation gives CASSPTRGMNTEAFF.

This clonotype was recorded many times. CDR3 in DNA: TGTGCCAGCAGAAGAGTGGAGAACACTGAAGCTTTCTTT. Protein: CASRRVENTEAFF. The chain links TRBV7-2 to TRBJ1-1; D is unresolved. V gave up 6 bases and J gave up 1 base, with 9 bases separating them. The CDR3 is made up of 13 amino acids. CDR1 SGHTA and CDR2 FQGNSA come from the germline V gene.

The chain has TRBV2 and TRBJ2-7, with D uncertain. V lost 7 bases to trimming and J lost 1 base, with 14 bases between them. The CDR3 loop spans 14 amino acids. Germline V gene data show CDR1 as SNHLY and CDR2 as FYNNEI. The CDR3 sequence is CASTPRSLSYEQYF. In DNA, the CDR3 is TGTGCCAGCACCCCCCGGTCACTGTCCTACGAGCAGTACTTC.

This clonotype was seen repeatedly, ten times or more. The CDR3 nucleotides are TGCAGTGCTGTAGACAGGGGGACTAACAATGAGCAGTTCTTC. Its protein is CSAVDRGTNNEQFF. The rearrangement joins TRBV20-1 to TRBJ2-1, with 9 bases matching TRBD1. CDR3 size: 14 residues. Per germline, CDR1 DFQATT and CDR2 SNEGSKA (reference sequence). J gave up 5 bases and V 5 bases, and 7 bases lay outside the gene matches.

This clonotype has just a few counts. A far larger clone is a single base away, which makes a read error likely. The DNA for the CDR3 is TGTGCCAGCAGTTACGGGACTAGCGCAAGCACAGATACGCAGTATTTT. It specifies CASSYGTSASTDTQYF. This chain joins TRBV27 and TRBJ2-3; 10 nucleotides line up with TRBD2. The junction had 4 bases not matched to a gene; V was cut back by 4 bases and J by 0 bases. This CDR3 is built from 16 residues. Germline loops: CDR1 MNHEY, CDR2 SMNVEV (reference sequence).

This clonotype was counted at least ten times. This chain joins TRBV18 and TRBJ2-1; TRBD1 aligns across 7 bases. Germline CDR1 reads KGHSH; CDR2 reads LQKENI. The ends lost 3 bases at V and 1 base at J; junction bases unmatched: 6. The CDR3 loop spans 16 amino acids. The CDR3 is CASSPMRGHSYNEQFF. CDR3 in DNA: TGTGCCAGCTCACCCATGAGGGGGCATTCCTACAATGAGCAGTTCTTC.

This clonotype appeared many times. The chain joins TRBV4-2 to TRBJ2-7; 8 positions match TRBD2. Germline assignment: CDR1 LGHNA and CDR2 YNFKEQ. The CDR3 consists of 14 residues. V lost 4 bases and J lost 4; bases outside the gene matches: 6. CDR3 in amino acids: CASSPLTGGYEQYF. The CDR3 nucleotides are TGTGCCAGCAGCCCACTAACGGGAGGGTACGAGCAGTACTTC.

This clonotype has a count of ten or more. J is TRBJ1-6 and V is TRBV6-4; no clear D. Trimming removed 9 bases from V and 8 bases from J, with 17 bases in between. CDR1 MRHNA and CDR2 SNTAGT come from the germline V gene. CDR3 length: 14 amino acids. The CDR3 DNA is TGTGCCAGTACGGATTCGGGAGCCGATTCACCCCTCCACTTT. Its translation: CASTDSGADSPLHF.